The 16 T cell receptor beta chains in this list originate from one sample, sequenced in a study of blood T cell repertoires in COVID-19. Measured with immunoSEQ multiplex PCR; TCRdb has only the in-frame clones, and not every one. This table has just over 150,000 clones, roughly 88% appearing once. Sequencing used PBMCs or T cells enriched from blood (not recorded which). The receptor source for this set is a woman in her 50s who had recovered from COVID-19.

The gene calls are TRBV7-2 and TRBJ1-2; D not certain. This CDR3 has 13 amino acids. The V gene lost 6 bases and the J gene lost 0 bases, with 8 bases spanning the gap. Germline lookup yields CDR1 SGHTA and CDR2 FQGNSA. The CDR3 nucleotides are TGTGCCAGCAGTCTCAGTACTAACTATGGCTACACCTTC. This sequence encodes CASSLSTNYGYTF. Variable domain in full (rest from reference TRBV7-2 and TRBJ1-2): GAGVSQSPSNKVTEKGKDVELRCDPISGHTALYWYRQSLGQGLEFLIYFQGNSAPDKSGLPSDRFSAERTGGSVSTLTIQRTQQEDSAVYLCASSLSTNYGYTFGSGTRLTVV.

CDR3 in DNA: TGTGCCAGCAGCTCGGGACAGGGGGGTGGTCAGCCCCAGCATTTT. Encoded protein: CASSSGQGGGQPQHF. The rearrangement links TRBV7-2 to TRBJ1-5; TRBD1 matches at 11 bases. There are 15 residues in the CDR3. Germline V lookup: CDR1 SGHTA, CDR2 FQGNSA. V trimming: 4 bases; J trimming: 6 bases; junction bases outside the gene matches: 5.

V and J are TRBV29-1 and TRBJ2-5; maybe TRBD2 (6 bases). The CDR3 is made up of 12 amino acids. In germline, CDR1 is SQVTM, CDR2 ANQGSEA. CDR3 sequence reads: CAGRRGGETQYF. As DNA, the CDR3 is TGCGCGGGGCGGAGGGGTGGAGAGACCCAGTACTTC. The entire variable domain, with the rest obtained from reference TRBV29-1 and TRBJ2-5, is as follows: SAVISQKPSRDICQRGTSLTIQCQVDSQVTMMFWYRQQPGQSLTLIATANQGSEATYESGFVIDKFPISRPNLTFSTLTVSNMSPEDSSIYLCAGRRGGETQYFGPGTRLLVL.

The chain uses TRBV11-3 and TRBJ1-2, with D possibly matching TRBD1 (6 bases). This CDR3 spans 16 amino acids. V lost 5 bases to trimming and J lost 0 bases, with 16 bases between them. CDR1 SGHNT and CDR2 YENEEA come from the germline V gene. In DNA, the CDR3 is TGTGCCAGCAGCCCCTTTGGACAGTTAGCTAACTATGGCTACACCTTC. It encodes CASSPFGQLANYGYTF.

The gene calls are TRBV3-1 (or the pseudogene TRBV3-2) and TRBJ2-6, with 9 positions matching TRBD1. The CDR3 length is 16 residues. J was trimmed by 8 bases and V by 3 bases; bases with no gene match: 8. In germline, CDR1 is LGHDT, CDR2 YNNKEL (reference sequence). The CDR3 DNA reads TGTGCCAGCAGCCACCCCGGGACAGGGCCACCCAACGTCCTGACTTTC. Amino acid sequence: CASSHPGTGPPNVLTF.

This sequence joins TRBV18 and TRBJ1-6, with TRBD1 matching 9 bases. The CDR3 spans 15 residues. The V gene end was trimmed by 3 bases and the J gene end by 7 bases; junction bases not matched to a gene: 4. CDR1 is KGHSH and CDR2 is LQKENI in the germline V gene. CDR3 sequence reads: CASSPRDRDNSPLHF. CDR3 DNA sequence: TGTGCCAGCTCACCTCGGGACAGGGACAATTCACCCCTCCACTTT.

The chain combines TRBV11-2 with TRBJ2-7, with 9 bases matching TRBD1. Looked up from germline, CDR1 is SGHAT and CDR2 is FQNNGV. With V trimmed by 5 bases and J by 5 bases, 4 bases remained unmatched. The CDR3 sequence is 13 residues long. The chain's CDR3 is CASSRDRAHEQYF. CDR3 DNA: TGTGCCAGCAGCAGGGACAGGGCCCACGAGCAGTACTTC.

CDR3 bases: TGTGCTAGTGGTTTGGGTTCCAACGAGCAGTACTTC. Its translation: CASGLGSNEQYF. The chain uses TRBV12-5 and TRBJ2-7; D is ambiguous. The germline gives CDR1 LGHNT, CDR2 FRNRAP. The CDR3 spans 12 residues. V shed 1 base and J shed 5 bases, with 6 bases lying between them. Based on the CDR3 plus reference TRBV12-5 and TRBJ2-7, the full variable domain is DARVTQTPRHKVTEMGQEVTMRCQPILGHNTVFWYRQTMMQGLELLAYFRNRAPLDDSGMPKDRFSAEMPDATLATLKIQPSEPRDSAVYFCASGLGSNEQYFGPGTRLTVT.

V gene TRBV6-6 combines with J gene TRBJ2-1; 7 nucleotides agree with TRBD2. CDR3 size: 14 residues. Losses at the gene ends were 3 bases for V and 12 bases for J; bases not matched to a gene: 11. CDR1 is MNHNY and CDR2 is SVGAGI in the germline V gene (reference sequence). The CDR3 loop is CASSYGASGSGQFF. DNA of the CDR3: TGTGCCAGCAGTTATGGAGCTAGCGGCTCGGGGCAGTTCTTC.

The genes are TRBV7-2 and TRBJ2-5, with D perhaps TRBD2 (6 bases). The CDR3 totals 16 residues. Trimming removed 5 bases at V and 3 bases at J, with 19 bases between. From germline, CDR1 is SGHTA and CDR2 FQGNSA. CDR3 protein: CASSESSASREETQYF. The CDR3 nucleotides read TGTGCCAGCAGCGAGTCTAGCGCTTCACGGGAAGAGACCCAGTACTTC.

The count of this clone is one. The chain carries TRBV7-3 and TRBJ2-3; TRBD2 agrees at 8 bases. Germline assignment: CDR1 SGHTA and CDR2 FQGTGA. J lost 6 bases, V lost 4 bases, and 12 bases had no gene match. This CDR3 is built from 16 residues. CDR3 sequence (DNA): TGTGCCAGCAGCTACCTGGGCGGGGGGCTTACCGATACGCAGTATTTT. Protein product: CASSYLGGGLTDTQYF.

The chain couples TRBV30 to TRBJ2-3, with 7 bases fitting TRBD2. The CDR3 totals 17 residues. V gave up 0 bases and J gave up 0 bases; unmatched junction bases: 9. Germline V lookup: CDR1 GTSNPN, CDR2 SVGIG (reference sequence). The CDR3 protein is CAWSVSGATLSTDTQYF. The CDR3 DNA sequence: TGTGCCTGGAGTGTCAGCGGGGCCACCCTTAGCACAGATACGCAGTATTTT.

The J gene is TRBJ2-2, the V gene TRBV7-9; 7 nucleotides line up with TRBD1. The length of the CDR3 is 14 residues. Germline trimming cut 1 base from V and 5 bases from J; bases unmatched to any gene: 1. Germline CDR1 and CDR2: SEHNR and FQNEAQ (reference sequence). CDR3 sequence (DNA): TGTGCCAGCAGCTTAGGACAGGGAACCGGGGAGCTGTTTTTT. Translated, it gives CASSLGQGTGELFF. The full variable domain, rest sourced from reference TRBV7-9 and TRBJ2-2, is DTGVSQNPRHKITKRGQNVTFRCDPISEHNRLYWYRQTLGQGPEFLTYFQNEAQLEKSRLLSDRFSAERPKGSFSTLEIQRTEQGDSAMYLCASSLGQGTGELFFGEGSRLTVL.

This clone appeared a single time. The chain is built from TRBV25-1 and TRBJ2-1; 8 positions agree with TRBD1. This CDR3 is built from 15 residues. CDR1 and CDR2 (germline): MGHDK, SYGVNS. Trimming took 4 bases from V and 0 from J; bases not matched to a gene: 2. CDR3 loop: CASSGTGGSYNEQFF. In nucleotides, the CDR3 is TGTGCCAGCAGTGGTACAGGGGGCTCCTACAATGAGCAGTTCTTC.

The chain employs TRBV6-2 or TRBV6-3 and TRBJ1-5; weak D call: TRBD1 (6 bases). Trimming took 2 bases from V and 8 from J, leaving 7 bases between them. The CDR3 loop spans 12 amino acids. The germline gives CDR1 MNHEY, CDR2 SVGEGT. The CDR3 DNA is TGTGCCAGCAGTTACGCAGGGGAGCCCCAGCATTTT. Amino acid sequence: CASSYAGEPQHF.

The chain carries TRBV7-2 and TRBJ2-1; D is perhaps TRBD1 (6 bases). CDR1 is SGHTA, CDR2 FQGNSA, per germline. Trimming stripped 5 bases from V and 2 bases from J, with 10 bases between. The CDR3 runs 14 residues. The CDR3 protein is CASSAGQTYNEQFF. The CDR3 DNA is TGTGCCAGCAGCGCCGGACAGACCTACAATGAGCAGTTCTTC.